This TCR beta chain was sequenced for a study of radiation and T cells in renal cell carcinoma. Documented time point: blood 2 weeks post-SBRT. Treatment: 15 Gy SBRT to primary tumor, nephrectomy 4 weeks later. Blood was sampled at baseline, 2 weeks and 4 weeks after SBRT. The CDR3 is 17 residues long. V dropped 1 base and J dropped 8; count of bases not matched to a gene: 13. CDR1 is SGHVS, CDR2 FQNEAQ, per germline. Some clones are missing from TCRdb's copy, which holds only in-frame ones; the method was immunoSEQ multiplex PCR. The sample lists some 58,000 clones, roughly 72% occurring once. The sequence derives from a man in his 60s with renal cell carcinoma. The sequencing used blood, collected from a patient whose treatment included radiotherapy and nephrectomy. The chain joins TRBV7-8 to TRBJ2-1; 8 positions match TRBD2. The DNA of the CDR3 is TGTGCCAGCAGCTTAGGCGGGTGGAGCGGGAGTGGCGATGAGCAGTTCTTC. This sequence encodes CASSLGGWSGSGDEQFF.